This T cell receptor (beta chain) was retrieved from a study of blood T cell repertoires in COVID-19. The wider study: Both acute and convalescent COVID-19 samples were obtained from the United States, Italy and Spain. T cells, B-cell-depleted T cells, or PBMCs supplied cDNA or gDNA.

Germline CDR1 is LNHDA and CDR2 is SQIVND (reference sequence). V trimming: 10 bases; J trimming: 4 bases; junction bases outside the gene matches: 7. This CDR3 comprises 14 residues. Source study methods: By means of reference gene primer amplification, nucleated cell counts were estimated. Produced via immunoSEQ multiplex PCR; TCRdb's table is partial and in-frame only. That table furnishes V, J and clone size, whereas the DNA furnished D and trimming. Here the sample spans fewer than 200,000 clones, roughly 83% being singletons. This clonotype originated in a woman of 80 years or more with active or convalescent COVID-19. Source material: peripheral blood. The chain has TRBV19 and TRBJ2-2, with 9 nucleotides matching TRBD2. The CDR3 DNA reads TGTGCCACCCAGCGGGGGGCGGTCACCGGGGAGCTGTTTTTT. Protein sequence: CATQRGAVTGELFF. The full variable domain, in which reference TRBV19 and TRBJ2-2 provide the parts outside the CDR3, is DGGITQSPKYLFRKEGQNVTLSCEQNLNHDAMYWYRQDPGQGLRLIYYSQIVNDFQKGDIAEGYSVSREKKESFPLTVTSAQKNPTAFYLCATQRGAVTGELFFGEGSRLTVL.